The entry below gives a single T cell receptor (beta chain) sequence along with its context. Its matching antigen is unknown. The data stem from a study of ipilimumab plus nivolumab after autologous stem cell transplantation. Looking at the study overall: The DLBCL cohort had primary refractory and relapsed disease, with 18-month progression-free survival of about 82% and 31%.

General study findings and limits: The authors say TCR, Treg and microbiome findings warrant further study.

The ends were cut back, 4 bases at V and 5 bases at J, with 12 bases in the middle. This CDR3 has 13 amino acids. In germline, CDR1 is MNHNS, CDR2 SASEGT. Checkpoint therapy with ipilimumab 1 mg/kg began 14 to 28 days after transplant. Dosing: nivolumab 3 mg/kg IV, weeks 1, 4, 7, 10, then every two weeks to week 26. Profiled with immunoSEQ multiplex PCR; TCRdb holds only in-frame clones, not every one. The sample has about 22,000 clones; nearly 75% are singletons. This sequence was found in a male donor with diffuse large B-cell lymphoma. Sequencing was performed on PBMCs, taken in a trial of ipilimumab plus nivolumab as post-transplant consolidation. V is TRBV6-1 and J is TRBJ2-7; TRBD2 is a possible D gene (5 bases). The CDR3 reads CASSVSWRNEQYF. CDR3 DNA: TGTGCCAGCAGTGTATCATGGAGGAACGAGCAGTACTTC.